The 7 T cell receptor beta chains below come from one sample, sequenced in a study of T cell clonality in common variable immunodeficiency. Profiling relied on immunoSEQ multiplex PCR, and the TCRdb table lists in-frame clones only, not all of them. There are around 52,000 clones in the sample, none observed a single time. Sequencing was done on a sample of peripheral blood mononuclear cells. The receptors were sampled from a person aged 18 to 69 in good health.

This clone was found many times. The read gets to within 3 residues of the CDR3 end, and the germline J gene fills in the rest. The V and J genes are TRBV15 and TRBJ2-7, with TRBD2 matching 13 bases. The trim removed 5 bases at V and 4 bases at J, leaving 5 bases unmatched. CDR3 length equals 15 residues. Germline CDR1 LNHNV, CDR2 YYDKDF (reference sequence). Incomplete CDR3 DNA: TGTGCCACCAGCCTCCGGACTAGCGGGAGTTACGAG. Translated: CATSLRTSGSYE. The entire CDR3 protein is CATSLRTSGSYEQYF.

This clone was detected ten times or more. The read ends 3 residues shy of where the CDR3 ends; the end is completed using the germline J gene. The rearrangement joins TRBV19 to TRBJ2-2; TRBD2 aligns across 11 bases. Germline lookup yields CDR1 LNHDA and CDR2 SQIVND (reference sequence). CDR3 length: 14 residues. The V and J ends lost 6 bases and 8 bases, in that order; junction bases with no gene match: 5. The sequenced CDR3 bases are TGTGCCAGTAGAACTAGCGGGAGTACTGGGGAG. This codes for CASRTSGSTGE. The entire CDR3 protein is CASRTSGSTGELFF.

The table lists this clone with many counts. The CDR3 goes on 3 residues after the read ends, and that part is filled in from the germline J gene. The V call is TRBV5-1, the J call TRBJ2-7, with TRBD2 matching 8 bases. The J segment lost 4 bases and the V segment lost 5 bases, leaving 14 bases of the junction unmatched. Germline loops: CDR1 SGHRS, CDR2 YFSETQ. This CDR3 is built from 16 residues. CDR3 in amino acids: CASSPNTGTRTYEQYF. The covered CDR3 bases are TGCGCCAGCAGTCCTAATACCGGGACTAGAACTTACGAG.

This clone was seen many times. The read gets to within 3 residues of the CDR3 end, and the germline J gene fills in the rest. This chain joins TRBV11-2 and TRBJ2-1; D is undetermined. Trimming took 7 bases from V and 6 from J, leaving 10 bases between them. The CDR3 has 12 amino acids. Germline-derived CDR1 and CDR2 are SGHAT and FQNNGV. CDR3 sequence reads: CASTQGVNEQFF. The CDR3 bases that were read are TGTGCCAGCACCCAAGGTGTCAATGAG.

This clone has a count of ten or more. Read data end 3 residues before the CDR3 end; the end is taken from the germline J gene. The gene calls are TRBV20-1 and TRBJ1-1; D not resolved. The V gene's germline CDR1 is DFQATT and CDR2 SNEGSKA (reference sequence). V was clipped by 1 base and J by 3 bases, with 15 bases between them. The CDR3 is 15 amino acids. The CDR3 DNA, read in part, is TGCAGTGCTAGAGGGGAGGAAGCCGGGGACACTGAA. It yields the protein CSARGEEAGDTE. The full CDR3 protein reads CSARGEEAGDTEAFF.

Ten or more counts support this clone. The read stops 3 residues short of the end of the CDR3; the missing end is completed from the germline J gene. This sequence joins TRBV20-1 and TRBJ2-5, with TRBD1 as a possible D gene (5 bases). V was pared by 6 bases and J by 4 bases, with 18 bases between. Per the germline V gene, CDR1 is DFQATT and CDR2 is SNEGSKA (reference sequence). The CDR3 totals 14 residues. The CDR3 spells CSADIGAGRETQYF. The part of the CDR3 DNA that was read is TGCAGTGCCGACATTGGGGCAGGGCGAGAGACC.

This clone occurred many times. Read sequence stops 3 residues before the CDR3 end, and the germline J gene provides the missing end. This rearrangement joins TRBV14 to TRBJ1-1; 10 bases align to TRBD1. Looked up from germline, CDR1 is SGHDN and CDR2 is FVKESK. The CDR3 spans 15 residues. The V gene end was trimmed by 3 bases and the J gene end by 2 bases; junction bases not matched to a gene: 3. Here the CDR3 reads CASSHRDRGNTEAFF. The DNA read from the CDR3 is TGTGCCAGCAGCCACCGGGACAGGGGTAACACTGAA.